Listed below are T cell receptor beta chains from one sample, sequenced in a study of blood T cell repertoires in COVID-19. This table comes from immunoSEQ multiplex PCR, and its TCRdb copy is limited to in-frame clones, with some not included. This table has 450,000 or so clones, about 90% appearing once. Sequencing was performed on PBMCs or T cells enriched from blood (not recorded which). The receptors originated from a man between 18 and 29 years old who had recovered from COVID-19. Both conserved end residues are part of each CDR3. D genes are given only for firm matches. Size tells how often a clone was seen (once, few, many) or the class of an expanded clone, and some rows leave it out.

J gene: TRBJ2-1; clone size: -; V gene: TRBV20-1; D gene: -; CDR3 DNA: TGCAGTGGGAGAGCTAATGAGCAGTTCTTC; CDR3 protein: CSGRANEQFF
J gene: TRBJ1-1; clone size: once; V gene: TRBV25-1; D gene: TRBD1; CDR3 DNA: TGTGCCAGCAGTAAACAGGGGACGGCTGAAGCTTTCTTT; CDR3 protein: CASSKQGTAEAFF
J gene: TRBJ2-7; clone size: once; V gene: TRBV25-1; D gene: -; CDR3 DNA: TGTGCCAGCAGGGGCCCGACAGGTGCCCTATACTACGAGCAGTACTTC; CDR3 protein: CASRGPTGALYYEQYF
J gene: TRBJ2-7; clone size: once; V gene: TRBV19; D gene: TRBD2; CDR3 DNA: TGTGCCAGTAGTGCCTCTAGCGGGAGTTACTACGAGCAGTACTTC; CDR3 protein: CASSASSGSYYEQYF
J gene: TRBJ2-7; clone size: -; V gene: TRBV5-1; D gene: TRBD2; CDR3 DNA: TGCGCCAGCAGCATTAGCGGGGCACGGGACGAGCAGTACTTC; CDR3 protein: CASSISGARDEQYF
J gene: TRBJ1-1; clone size: once; V gene: TRBV29-1; D gene: -; CDR3 DNA: TGCAGCGTCTGGACAGAATACATGAACACTGAAGCTTTCTTT; CDR3 protein: CSVWTEYMNTEAFF
J gene: TRBJ1-2; clone size: -; V gene: TRBV5-1; D gene: TRBD1; CDR3 DNA: TGCGCCAGCAGCCCTACAGGGGGCGAGGCCTTCTATGGCTACACCTTC; CDR3 protein: CASSPTGGEAFYGYTF
J gene: TRBJ1-6; clone size: -; V gene: TRBV5-1; D gene: -; CDR3 DNA: TGCGCCAGCAGCTTGGGGCAGGGGAATTCACCCCTCCACTTT; CDR3 protein: CASSLGQGNSPLHF
J gene: TRBJ1-4; clone size: once; V gene: TRBV28; D gene: -; CDR3 DNA: TGTGCCAGCAGTTTACGGGGAGGGTCTAGTGAAAAACTGTTTTTT; CDR3 protein: CASSLRGGSSEKLFF
J gene: TRBJ1-3; clone size: -; V gene: TRBV3-1/TRBV3-2; D gene: -; CDR3 DNA: TGTGCCAGCAGCCAAGGTCCTCTTTTGGGCTCGGGAAACACCATATATTTT; CDR3 protein: CASSQGPLLGSGNTIYF
J gene: TRBJ1-4; clone size: -; V gene: TRBV19; D gene: -; CDR3 DNA: TGTGCCAGTAGTTTGCCCGGCGGTGGTGAAAAACTGTTTTTT; CDR3 protein: CASSLPGGGEKLFF
J gene: TRBJ1-2; clone size: -; V gene: TRBV5-1; D gene: TRBD1; CDR3 DNA: TGCGCCAGCAGCCCGGGACAGGGCGTCGCTAACTATGGCTACACCTTC; CDR3 protein: CASSPGQGVANYGYTF
J gene: TRBJ1-6; clone size: -; V gene: TRBV7-3; D gene: TRBD1; CDR3 DNA: TGTGCCAGCAGCTTATCAGGGGGCTTTGGTTCACCCCTCCACTTT; CDR3 protein: CASSLSGGFGSPLHF
J gene: TRBJ1-1; clone size: -; V gene: TRBV15; D gene: -; CDR3 DNA: TGTGCCACCAGCAGAGCCTCACAGGAGAATGAAGCTTTCTTT; CDR3 protein: CATSRASQENEAFF
J gene: TRBJ1-2; clone size: -; V gene: TRBV28; D gene: -; CDR3 DNA: TGTGCCAGCAACGGTCTTACGACCGGGTATGGCTACACCTTC; CDR3 protein: CASNGLTTGYGYTF
J gene: TRBJ1-1; clone size: -; V gene: TRBV30; D gene: -; CDR3 DNA: TGTGCCTGGAGTGTACGGACGGGGGGGAACACTGAAGCTTTCTTT; CDR3 protein: CAWSVRTGGNTEAFF
J gene: TRBJ1-4; clone size: -; V gene: TRBV5-1; D gene: -; CDR3 DNA: TGCGCCAGCAGCTTGGAGGGGCAGTTTTTTGGAATAGGCGAAAAACTGTTTTTT; CDR3 protein: CASSLEGQFFGIGEKLFF
J gene: TRBJ1-1; clone size: -; V gene: TRBV2; D gene: -; CDR3 DNA: TGTGCCAGCAGTCTACAGGGTTTTCTCATGAACACTGAAGCTTTCTTT; CDR3 protein: CASSLQGFLMNTEAFF
J gene: TRBJ2-7; clone size: -; V gene: TRBV2; D gene: -; CDR3 DNA: TGTGCCAGCAGAGTACAGGGTGGGATCTACGAGCAGTACTTC; CDR3 protein: CASRVQGGIYEQYF
J gene: TRBJ1-1; clone size: -; V gene: TRBV2; D gene: TRBD1; CDR3 DNA: TGTGCCAGCAGTGCCGGGACAGGAACGCGGAACACTGAAGCTTTCTTT; CDR3 protein: CASSAGTGTRNTEAFF
J gene: TRBJ2-3; clone size: -; V gene: TRBV27; D gene: -; CDR3 DNA: TGTGCCAGCAGTTGGACAGTCACAGATACGCAGTATTTT; CDR3 protein: CASSWTVTDTQYF
J gene: TRBJ2-7; clone size: -; V gene: TRBV5-1; D gene: TRBD1; CDR3 DNA: TGCGCCAGCAGCACGGGGACAGGGAAAGCGTACGAGCAGTACTTC; CDR3 protein: CASSTGTGKAYEQYF
J gene: TRBJ1-5; clone size: -; V gene: TRBV7-9; D gene: -; CDR3 DNA: TGTGCCAGCAGCCCGGACAAGTTCAATCAGCCCCAGCATTTT; CDR3 protein: CASSPDKFNQPQHF
J gene: TRBJ2-7; clone size: -; V gene: TRBV3-1/TRBV3-2; D gene: -; CDR3 DNA: TGTGCCAGCAGCCCCCTAGCTTCCTACGAGCAGTACTTC; CDR3 protein: CASSPLASYEQYF
J gene: TRBJ2-7; clone size: -; V gene: TRBV7-8; D gene: -; CDR3 DNA: TGTGCCAGCAGCTTAAACCCGGGGAGAAACTACGAGCAGTACTTC; CDR3 protein: CASSLNPGRNYEQYF
J gene: TRBJ1-6; clone size: -; V gene: TRBV19; D gene: TRBD1; CDR3 DNA: TGTGCCAGTAGTATTATCTTGGGACAGCGTTCTTCACCCCTCCACTTT; CDR3 protein: CASSIILGQRSSPLHF
J gene: TRBJ2-2; clone size: once; V gene: TRBV2; D gene: -; CDR3 DNA: TGTGCCAGCAGTGAACAGGGATACACCGGGGAGCTGTTTTTT; CDR3 protein: CASSEQGYTGELFF
J gene: TRBJ2-3; clone size: -; V gene: TRBV11-2; D gene: TRBD2; CDR3 DNA: TGTGCCAGTAGACTAGCGGGGGGAGATACGCAGTATTTT; CDR3 protein: CASRLAGGDTQYF
J gene: TRBJ1-2; clone size: -; V gene: TRBV9; D gene: -; CDR3 DNA: TGTGCCAGCAGCTTACAGGGTAGTGGCTACACCTTC; CDR3 protein: CASSLQGSGYTF
J gene: TRBJ2-7; clone size: -; V gene: TRBV28; D gene: -; CDR3 DNA: TGTGCCACCACACAGACATCCACCTACGAGCAGTACTTC; CDR3 protein: CATTQTSTYEQYF
J gene: TRBJ1-1; clone size: -; V gene: TRBV7-9; D gene: -; CDR3 DNA: TGTGCCAGCAGAAACTTCCCAGCGGACGGGGAGAACACTGAAGCTTTCTTT; CDR3 protein: CASRNFPADGENTEAFF
J gene: TRBJ1-2; clone size: -; V gene: TRBV2; D gene: -; CDR3 DNA: TGTGCCAGCAGTGAGACGGTGGGGCAGGTATACGGCTACACCTTC; CDR3 protein: CASSETVGQVYGYTF
J gene: TRBJ2-5; clone size: once; V gene: TRBV11-2; D gene: -; CDR3 DNA: TGTGCCAGCAGACTAAGTCCTACGCAAGAGACCCAGTACTTC; CDR3 protein: CASRLSPTQETQYF
J gene: TRBJ2-2; clone size: -; V gene: TRBV11-1; D gene: TRBD1; CDR3 DNA: TGTGCCAGCAGCTCCCCACGGGACAGGTCCACCGGGGAGCTGTTTTTT; CDR3 protein: CASSSPRDRSTGELFF
J gene: TRBJ2-6; clone size: -; V gene: TRBV2; D gene: -; CDR3 DNA: TGTGCCAGCAGTGCGTCCCTTTCTGGGGCCAACGTCCTGACTTTC; CDR3 protein: CASSASLSGANVLTF
J gene: TRBJ2-7; clone size: -; V gene: TRBV5-4; D gene: -; CDR3 DNA: TGTGCCAGCAGCTTGGCGGCAGGGGTCAGCTACGAGCAGTACTTC; CDR3 protein: CASSLAAGVSYEQYF
J gene: TRBJ2-7; clone size: once; V gene: TRBV19; D gene: TRBD2; CDR3 DNA: TGTGCCAGTAGTCGGACTAGCGGCTCCTACGAGCAGTACTTC; CDR3 protein: CASSRTSGSYEQYF
J gene: TRBJ1-1; clone size: once; V gene: TRBV3-1/TRBV3-2; D gene: -; CDR3 DNA: TGTGCCAGCAGCCAAGACTGGGGGAGGGAAGGGGAAGCTTTCTTT; CDR3 protein: CASSQDWGREGEAFF
J gene: TRBJ1-5; clone size: -; V gene: TRBV9; D gene: -; CDR3 DNA: TGTGCCAGCAGCGCGACGGGGACAACGAATCAGCCCCAGCATTTT; CDR3 protein: CASSATGTTNQPQHF
J gene: TRBJ1-1; clone size: once; V gene: TRBV3-1/TRBV3-2; D gene: TRBD1; CDR3 DNA: TGTGCCAGCAGCCAAGCCCCAGGGGGCGGGGGCACTGAAGCTTTCTTT; CDR3 protein: CASSQAPGGGGTEAFF
J gene: TRBJ1-2; clone size: once; V gene: TRBV19; D gene: TRBD1; CDR3 DNA: TGTGCCAGTCGACGGGACAGGGGGGACTATGGCTACACCTTC; CDR3 protein: CASRRDRGDYGYTF
J gene: TRBJ2-1; clone size: -; V gene: TRBV27; D gene: TRBD2; CDR3 DNA: TGTGCCAGCAGTTCGACTAGCGGGGGTAAGCAGTTCTTC; CDR3 protein: CASSSTSGGKQFF
J gene: TRBJ1-5; clone size: -; V gene: TRBV10-1; D gene: -; CDR3 DNA: TGCGCCAGAGGGGGGGTAGGTCAGCCCCAGCATTTT; CDR3 protein: CARGGVGQPQHF
J gene: TRBJ1-5; clone size: -; V gene: TRBV15; D gene: -; CDR3 DNA: TGTGCCACCAGCAGAGATCCCCACTCCGAGGGGGGGTTCCAGCCCCAGCATTTT; CDR3 protein: CATSRDPHSEGGFQPQHF
J gene: TRBJ2-1; clone size: -; V gene: TRBV28; D gene: TRBD2; CDR3 DNA: TGTGCCAGCCGGACTAGCCTCTCCTACAATGAGCAGTTCTTC; CDR3 protein: CASRTSLSYNEQFF
J gene: TRBJ1-2; clone size: -; V gene: TRBV18; D gene: -; CDR3 DNA: TGTGCCAGCTCCACGGGACATCTTAACTATGGCTACACCTTC; CDR3 protein: CASSTGHLNYGYTF
J gene: TRBJ1-5; clone size: -; V gene: TRBV23-1; D gene: TRBD1; CDR3 DNA: TGCGCCAGCAGTCAATGCCCGGGGTGGGACAGGGGGCTTAATCAGCCCCAGCATTTT; CDR3 protein: CASSQCPGWDRGLNQPQHF
J gene: TRBJ1-3; clone size: -; V gene: TRBV3-1/TRBV3-2; D gene: -; CDR3 DNA: TGTGCCAGCAGCCAGGGCCCCAGATCAAGGAACACCATATATTTT; CDR3 protein: CASSQGPRSRNTIYF
J gene: TRBJ1-1; clone size: -; V gene: TRBV3-1/TRBV3-2; D gene: -; CDR3 DNA: TGTGCCAGCAGCCAAGTCAGCGGGGGGACTGAAGCTTTCTTT; CDR3 protein: CASSQVSGGTEAFF